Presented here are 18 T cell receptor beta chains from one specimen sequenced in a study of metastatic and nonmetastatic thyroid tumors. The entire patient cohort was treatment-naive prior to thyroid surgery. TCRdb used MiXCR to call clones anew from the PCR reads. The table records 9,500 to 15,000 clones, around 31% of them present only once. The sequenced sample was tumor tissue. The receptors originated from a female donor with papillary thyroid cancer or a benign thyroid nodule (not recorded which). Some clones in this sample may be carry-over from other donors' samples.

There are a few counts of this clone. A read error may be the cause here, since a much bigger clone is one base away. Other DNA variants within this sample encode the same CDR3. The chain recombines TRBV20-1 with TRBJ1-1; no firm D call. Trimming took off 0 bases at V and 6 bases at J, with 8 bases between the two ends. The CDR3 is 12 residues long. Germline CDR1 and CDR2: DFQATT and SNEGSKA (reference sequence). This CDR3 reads CSARDGSAEAFF. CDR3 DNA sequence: TGCAGTGCTAGAGATGGCAGCGCTGAAGCTTTCTTT.

CDR3 sequence reads: CASSLGRVPSYEQYF. The DNA of the CDR3 is TGCGCCAGCAGCTTGGGACGGGTTCCCTCCTACGAGCAGTACTTC. The rearrangement uses TRBV5-1 and TRBJ2-7; D is undetermined. This CDR3 contains 15 residues. V was pared by 0 bases and J by 0 bases, with 10 bases between. The germline V gene encodes CDR1 SGHRS and CDR2 YFSETQ.

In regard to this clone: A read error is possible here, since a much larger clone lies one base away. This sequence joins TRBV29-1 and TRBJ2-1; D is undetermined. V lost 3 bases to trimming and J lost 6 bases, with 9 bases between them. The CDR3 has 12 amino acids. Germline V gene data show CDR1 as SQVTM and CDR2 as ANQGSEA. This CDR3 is CSVEVGSNEQFF. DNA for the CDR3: TGCAGCGTTGAGGTGGGAAGCAATGAGCAGTTCTTC.

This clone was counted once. The CDR3 DNA reads as TGCGCCAGCAGCTTCGGGACTAGCAATGAGCAGTTCTTC. Its protein is CASSFGTSNEQFF. The J gene is TRBJ2-1, the V gene TRBV5-1; 8 bases agree with TRBD2. Germline V gene lookup returns CDR1 SGHRS and CDR2 YFSETQ. CDR3 length equals 13 residues. V lost 2 bases, J lost 6 bases, and 1 base stayed unmatched. Complete variable domain (other parts from reference TRBV5-1 and TRBJ2-1): KAGVTQTPRYLIKTRGQQVTLSCSPISGHRSVSWYQQTPGQGLQFLFEYFSETQRNKGNFPGRFSGRQFSNSRSEMNVSTLELGDSALYLCASSFGTSNEQFFGPGTRLTVL.

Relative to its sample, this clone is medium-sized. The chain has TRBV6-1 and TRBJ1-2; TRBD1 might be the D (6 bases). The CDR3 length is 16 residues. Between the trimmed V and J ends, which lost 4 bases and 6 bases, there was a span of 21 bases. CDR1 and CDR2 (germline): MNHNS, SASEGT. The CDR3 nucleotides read TGTGCCAGCAGTGTCCACAGGGCAAGTTTGCGGAATGGCTACACCTTC. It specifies CASSVHRASLRNGYTF.

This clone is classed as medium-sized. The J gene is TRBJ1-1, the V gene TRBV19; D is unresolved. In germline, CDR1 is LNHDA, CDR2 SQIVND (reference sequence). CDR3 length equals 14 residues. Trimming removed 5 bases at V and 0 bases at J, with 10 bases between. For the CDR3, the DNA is TGTGCCAGTAGTTCGGAGCTCATGAACACTGAAGCTTTCTTT. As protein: CASSSELMNTEAFF.

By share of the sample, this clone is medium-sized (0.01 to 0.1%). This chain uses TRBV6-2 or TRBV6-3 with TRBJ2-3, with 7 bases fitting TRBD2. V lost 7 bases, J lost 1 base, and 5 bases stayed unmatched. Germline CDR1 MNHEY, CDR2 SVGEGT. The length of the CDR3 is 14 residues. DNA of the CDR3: TGTGCCAGCAAAGCGGGACTTGGCACAGATACGCAGTATTTT. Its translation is CASKAGLGTDTQYF.

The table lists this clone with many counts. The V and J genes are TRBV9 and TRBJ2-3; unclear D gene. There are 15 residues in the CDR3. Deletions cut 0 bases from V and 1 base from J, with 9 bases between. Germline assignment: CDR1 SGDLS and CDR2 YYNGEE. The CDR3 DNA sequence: TGTGCCAGCAGCGTAGGGCCAGGAGGCACAGATACGCAGTATTTT. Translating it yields CASSVGPGGTDTQYF.

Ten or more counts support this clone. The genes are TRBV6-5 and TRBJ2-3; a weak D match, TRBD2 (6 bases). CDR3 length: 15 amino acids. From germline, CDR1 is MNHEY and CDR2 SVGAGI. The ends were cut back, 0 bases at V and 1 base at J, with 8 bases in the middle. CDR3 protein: CASSYSGLGTDTQYF. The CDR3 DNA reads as TGTGCCAGCAGTTACTCGGGACTGGGCACAGATACGCAGTATTTT.

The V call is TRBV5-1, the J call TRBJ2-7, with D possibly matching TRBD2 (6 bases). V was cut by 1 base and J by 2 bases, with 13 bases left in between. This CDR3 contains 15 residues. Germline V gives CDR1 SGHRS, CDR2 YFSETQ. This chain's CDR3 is CASSLLSRGPYEQYF. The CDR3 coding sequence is TGCGCCAGCAGCTTGCTGTCGCGGGGCCCCTACGAGCAGTACTTC. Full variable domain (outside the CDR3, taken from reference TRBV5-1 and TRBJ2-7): KAGVTQTPRYLIKTRGQQVTLSCSPISGHRSVSWYQQTPGQGLQFLFEYFSETQRNKGNFPGRFSGRQFSNSRSEMNVSTLELGDSALYLCASSLLSRGPYEQYFGPGTRLTVT.

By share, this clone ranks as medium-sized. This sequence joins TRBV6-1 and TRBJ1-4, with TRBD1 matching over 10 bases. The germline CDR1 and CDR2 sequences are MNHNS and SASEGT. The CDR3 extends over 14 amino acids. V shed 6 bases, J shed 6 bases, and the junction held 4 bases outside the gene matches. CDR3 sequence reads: CASRTGGGDEKLFF. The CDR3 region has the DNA TGTGCCAGCAGGACAGGGGGCGGGGATGAAAAACTGTTTTTT.

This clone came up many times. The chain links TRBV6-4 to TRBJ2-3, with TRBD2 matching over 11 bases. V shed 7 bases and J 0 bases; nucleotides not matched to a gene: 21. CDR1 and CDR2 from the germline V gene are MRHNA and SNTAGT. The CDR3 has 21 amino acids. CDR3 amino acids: CASMRSGLTGLAESSTDTQYF. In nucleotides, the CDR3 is TGTGCCAGCATGCGGAGTGGCCTCACGGGACTAGCGGAATCTAGCACAGATACGCAGTATTTT.

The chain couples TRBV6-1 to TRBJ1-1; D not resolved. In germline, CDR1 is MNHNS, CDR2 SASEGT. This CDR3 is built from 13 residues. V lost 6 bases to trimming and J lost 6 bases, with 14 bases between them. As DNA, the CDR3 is TGTGCCAGCAGCCCAATCATGGTGCCTGAAGCTTTCTTT. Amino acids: CASSPIMVPEAFF.

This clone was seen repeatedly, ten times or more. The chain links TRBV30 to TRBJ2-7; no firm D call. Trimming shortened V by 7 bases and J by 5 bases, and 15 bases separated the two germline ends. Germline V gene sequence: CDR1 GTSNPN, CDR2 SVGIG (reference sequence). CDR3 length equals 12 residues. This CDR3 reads CASQGVVNEQYF. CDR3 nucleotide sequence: TGTGCCTCCCAAGGTGTGGTCAACGAGCAGTACTTC.

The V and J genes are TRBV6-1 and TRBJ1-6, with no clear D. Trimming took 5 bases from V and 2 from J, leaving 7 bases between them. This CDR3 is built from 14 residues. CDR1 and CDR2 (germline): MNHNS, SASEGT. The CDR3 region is CASSSGPYNSPLHF. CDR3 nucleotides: TGTGCCAGCAGTTCAGGACCCTATAATTCACCCCTCCACTTT.

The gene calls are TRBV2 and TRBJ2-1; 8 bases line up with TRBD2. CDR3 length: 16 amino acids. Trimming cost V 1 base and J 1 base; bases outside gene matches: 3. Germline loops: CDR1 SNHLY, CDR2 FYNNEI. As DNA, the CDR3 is TGTGCCAGCAGTGAAGTAGCGGGATGGTCCTACAATGAGCAGTTCTTC. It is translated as CASSEVAGWSYNEQFF. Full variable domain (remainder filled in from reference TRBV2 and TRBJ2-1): EPEVTQTPSHQVTQMGQEVILRCVPISNHLYFYWYRQILGQKVEFLVSFYNNEISEKSEIFDDQFSVERPDGSNFTLKIRSTKLEDSAMYFCASSEVAGWSYNEQFFGPGTRLTVL.

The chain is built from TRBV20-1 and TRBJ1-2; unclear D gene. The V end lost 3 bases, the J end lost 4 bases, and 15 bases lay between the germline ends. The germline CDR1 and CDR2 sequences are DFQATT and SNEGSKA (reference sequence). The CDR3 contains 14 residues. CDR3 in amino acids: CSASDPLTPYGYTF. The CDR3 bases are TGCAGTGCTAGTGACCCCTTAACCCCCTATGGCTACACCTTC.

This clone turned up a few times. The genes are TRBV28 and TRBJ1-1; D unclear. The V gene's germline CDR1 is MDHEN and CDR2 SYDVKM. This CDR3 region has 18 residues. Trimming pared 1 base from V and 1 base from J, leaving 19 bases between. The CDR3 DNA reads TGTGCCAGCAGTTTATCCGACCCCAGAGGGTTATGGAACACTGAAGCTTTCTTT. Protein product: CASSLSDPRGLWNTEAFF.